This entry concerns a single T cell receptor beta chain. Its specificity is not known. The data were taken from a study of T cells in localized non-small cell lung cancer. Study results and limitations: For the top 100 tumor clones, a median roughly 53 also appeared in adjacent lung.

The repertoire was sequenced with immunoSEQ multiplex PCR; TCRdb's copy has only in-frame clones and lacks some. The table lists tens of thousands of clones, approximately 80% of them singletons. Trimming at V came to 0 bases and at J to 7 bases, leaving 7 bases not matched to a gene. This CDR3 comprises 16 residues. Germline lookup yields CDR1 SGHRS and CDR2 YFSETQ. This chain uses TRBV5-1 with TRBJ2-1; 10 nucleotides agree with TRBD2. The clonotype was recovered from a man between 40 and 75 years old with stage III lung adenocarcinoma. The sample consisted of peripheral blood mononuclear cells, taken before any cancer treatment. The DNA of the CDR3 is TGCGCCAGCAGCTTGGTGGGTAGCGGGGGGCCAAATGAGCAGTTCTTC. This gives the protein CASSLVGSGGPNEQFF. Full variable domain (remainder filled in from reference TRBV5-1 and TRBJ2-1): KAGVTQTPRYLIKTRGQQVTLSCSPISGHRSVSWYQQTPGQGLQFLFEYFSETQRNKGNFPGRFSGRQFSNSRSEMNVSTLELGDSALYLCASSLVGSGGPNEQFFGPGTRLTVL.